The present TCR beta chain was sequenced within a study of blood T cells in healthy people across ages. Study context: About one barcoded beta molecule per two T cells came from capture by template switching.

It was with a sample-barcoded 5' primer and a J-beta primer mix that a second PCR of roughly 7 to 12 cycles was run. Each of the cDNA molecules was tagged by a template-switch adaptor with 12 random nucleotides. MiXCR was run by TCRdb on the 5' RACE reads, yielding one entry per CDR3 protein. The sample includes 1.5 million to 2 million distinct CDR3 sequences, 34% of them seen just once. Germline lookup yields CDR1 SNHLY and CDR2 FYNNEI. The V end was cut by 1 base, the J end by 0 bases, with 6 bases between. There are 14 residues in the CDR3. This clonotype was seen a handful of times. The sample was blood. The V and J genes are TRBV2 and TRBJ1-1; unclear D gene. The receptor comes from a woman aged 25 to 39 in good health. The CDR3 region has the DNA TGTGCCAGCAGTGAAGTGGGGATGAACACTGAAGCTTTCTTT. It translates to CASSEVGMNTEAFF.